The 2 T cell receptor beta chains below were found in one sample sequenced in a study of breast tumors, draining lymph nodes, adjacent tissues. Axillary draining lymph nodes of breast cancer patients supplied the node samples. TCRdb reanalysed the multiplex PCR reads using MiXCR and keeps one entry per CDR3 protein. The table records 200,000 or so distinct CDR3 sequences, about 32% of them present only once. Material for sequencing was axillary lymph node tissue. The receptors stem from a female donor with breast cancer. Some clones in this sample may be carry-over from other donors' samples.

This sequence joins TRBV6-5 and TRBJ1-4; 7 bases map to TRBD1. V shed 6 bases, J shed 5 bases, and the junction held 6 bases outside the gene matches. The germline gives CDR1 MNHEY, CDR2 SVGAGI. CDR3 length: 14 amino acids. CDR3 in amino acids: CASSRQGSNEKLFF. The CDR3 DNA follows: TGTGCCAGCAGCCGACAGGGATCGAATGAAAAACTGTTTTTT.

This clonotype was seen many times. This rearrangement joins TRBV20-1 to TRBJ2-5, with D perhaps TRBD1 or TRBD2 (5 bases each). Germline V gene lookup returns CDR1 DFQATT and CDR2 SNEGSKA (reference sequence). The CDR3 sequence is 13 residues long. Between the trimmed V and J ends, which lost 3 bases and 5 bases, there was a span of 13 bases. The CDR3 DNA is TGCAGTGCTAGGAGAGGGACGGAGGAGACCCAGTACTTC. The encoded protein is CSARRGTEETQYF.